This is a list of T cell receptor beta chains from one sample in a study of T cell responses to AZD1222 COVID-19 vaccine. TCRdb's table, derived via immunoSEQ multiplex PCR, lists solely in-frame clones and lacks some. The data contain over 95,000 clones, 85% to 90% of them singletons. The sequencing used peripheral blood, collected on day 0 of AZD1222 vaccination. These TCRs come from an adult in good health. Each CDR3 is given with its conserved first and last residue. The order of the fields is J gene, D gene, clone size, V gene, CDR3 DNA, CDR3 protein. A D gene is named only where the DNA matches it firmly. Rows give clone size only sometimes, using once, few, many, or a class for an expanded clone.

j_gene: TRBJ2-3; d_gene: TRBD2; abundance: NA; v_gene: TRBV5-4; CDR3nt: TGTGCCAGCAGGGATAGACTAGCGGGAGGGGCAGATACGCAGTATTTT; CDR3aa: CASRDRLAGGADTQYF
j_gene: TRBJ1-6; d_gene: NA; abundance: NA; v_gene: TRBV3-1/TRBV3-2; CDR3nt: TGTGCCAGCAGCCAACGGGAGCGTTCACCCCTCCACTTT; CDR3aa: CASSQRERSPLHF
j_gene: TRBJ2-2; d_gene: NA; abundance: NA; v_gene: TRBV7-9; CDR3nt: TGTGCCAGCAGTCCGCGGGCGACGAACACCGGGGAGCTGTTTTTT; CDR3aa: CASSPRATNTGELFF
j_gene: TRBJ1-2; d_gene: NA; abundance: NA; v_gene: TRBV2; CDR3nt: TGTGCCAGCAGGTACAGGAATAACTATGGCTACACCTTC; CDR3aa: CASRYRNNYGYTF
j_gene: TRBJ2-7; d_gene: TRBD1; abundance: NA; v_gene: TRBV19; CDR3nt: TGTGCCAGTCGATCTCCGGGACAGGGCTACGAGCAGTACTTC; CDR3aa: CASRSPGQGYEQYF
j_gene: TRBJ1-6; d_gene: NA; abundance: NA; v_gene: TRBV6-2/TRBV6-3; CDR3nt: TGTGCCAGCAGCGGAATGGGAAATTCACCCCTCCACTTT; CDR3aa: CASSGMGNSPLHF
j_gene: TRBJ2-7; d_gene: TRBD1; abundance: once; v_gene: TRBV27; CDR3nt: TGTGCCAGCAGTGACAGGGGGGCCCCTATAGACGAGCAGTACTTC; CDR3aa: CASSDRGAPIDEQYF
j_gene: TRBJ2-1; d_gene: NA; abundance: NA; v_gene: TRBV2; CDR3nt: TGTGCCAGCAGATGGACACCAAACAATGAGCAGTTCTTC; CDR3aa: CASRWTPNNEQFF
j_gene: TRBJ2-6; d_gene: NA; abundance: NA; v_gene: TRBV27; CDR3nt: TGTGCCAGCACGGTAATGAGCTCTGGGGCCAACGTCCTGACTTTC; CDR3aa: CASTVMSSGANVLTF
j_gene: TRBJ1-6; d_gene: NA; abundance: NA; v_gene: TRBV9; CDR3nt: TGTGCCAGCAGCGTAGGCCCCCTGGGTACAGGTTCTAATTCACCCCTCCACTTT; CDR3aa: CASSVGPLGTGSNSPLHF
j_gene: TRBJ1-4; d_gene: NA; abundance: NA; v_gene: TRBV5-1; CDR3nt: TGCGCCAGCACCCCGGACAGCTCTAATGAAAAACTGTTTTTT; CDR3aa: CASTPDSSNEKLFF
j_gene: TRBJ2-7; d_gene: TRBD1; abundance: NA; v_gene: TRBV6-8; CDR3nt: TGTGCCAGCAGTTACTCGGGACAGGGGATAGGCGAGCAGTACTTC; CDR3aa: CASSYSGQGIGEQYF
j_gene: TRBJ1-2; d_gene: NA; abundance: NA; v_gene: TRBV5-1; CDR3nt: TGCGCCAGCAGCTTGGATACGAGGGATGGCTACACCTTC; CDR3aa: CASSLDTRDGYTF
j_gene: TRBJ1-4; d_gene: NA; abundance: NA; v_gene: TRBV6-5; CDR3nt: TGTGCCAGCAGTTGGGCCCCGGGGGATGAAAAACTGTTTTTT; CDR3aa: CASSWAPGDEKLFF
j_gene: TRBJ2-5; d_gene: NA; abundance: NA; v_gene: TRBV5-6; CDR3nt: TGTGCCAGCAGCTTGGAGATCGGACATTTGGGAGAGACCCAGTACTTC; CDR3aa: CASSLEIGHLGETQYF
j_gene: TRBJ1-2; d_gene: NA; abundance: NA; v_gene: TRBV9; CDR3nt: TGTGCCAGCAGCGCACGGGGGTTGGGGGTCAAGGACTATGGCTACACCTTC; CDR3aa: CASSARGLGVKDYGYTF
j_gene: TRBJ2-7; d_gene: NA; abundance: NA; v_gene: TRBV5-8; CDR3nt: TGTGCCAGCAGCTTGGCACTCGTAGCTGGTTACTACGAGCAGTACTTC; CDR3aa: CASSLALVAGYYEQYF
j_gene: TRBJ2-7; d_gene: NA; abundance: NA; v_gene: TRBV29-1; CDR3nt: TGCAGCGTCAGGAGCTCCTACGAGCAGTACTTC; CDR3aa: CSVRSSYEQYF
j_gene: TRBJ1-3; d_gene: TRBD1; abundance: NA; v_gene: TRBV18; CDR3nt: TGTGCCAGCTCACACGACAGGGACGGAAACACCATATATTTT; CDR3aa: CASSHDRDGNTIYF